This TCR beta chain was identified in a study of OX40 agonist ivuxolimab in advanced cancers. The overall study: Every patient in dose escalation had hepatocellular carcinoma, melanoma, renal cell or head and neck cancer. Partial responses, seen in three patients, involved one hepatocellular carcinoma and two cutaneous melanomas.

The CDR3 runs to 14 residues. The V gene lost 1 base and the J gene lost 9 bases, with 13 bases spanning the gap. Germline CDR1 reads MNHNS; CDR2 reads SASEGT. Some clones are missing from TCRdb's copy, which holds only in-frame ones; the method was immunoSEQ multiplex PCR. Of tens of thousands of clones in the sample, around 86% were seen once. Specimen: CD4+ or CD8+ T cells sorted from blood, collected in a trial of the OX40 agonist ivuxolimab. This chain uses TRBV6-1 with TRBJ1-3; D not resolved. The receptor's source is an adult with an advanced solid tumor such as melanoma, head and neck, liver or kidney cancer. CDR3 nucleotide sequence: TGTGCCAGCAGTGAAGTTCTGAGACCAACCACCATATATTTT. Amino acids: CASSEVLRPTTIYF.